This TCR beta chain originates from a study of technical replicates of blood from a few donors. TCRdb keeps only in-frame clones here, not all; method: immunoSEQ multiplex PCR. Altogether under 35,000 clones are present, over 85% being singletons, with the ten largest covering 4.1%. The CDR3 spans 18 residues. Germline CDR1 is LGHNA and CDR2 is YNFKEQ. The J segment lost 2 bases and the V segment lost 1 base, leaving 13 bases of the junction unmatched. This receptor was obtained from a human donor in good health. Some clones in this sample may be carry-over from other donors' samples. The V gene is TRBV4-2, the J gene TRBJ2-5; TRBD2 agrees at 7 bases. The sample consisted of PBMCs. The CDR3, as DNA: TGTGCCAGCAGCCAAGTTGGACGCGGGAGCTCCTCTCAAGAGACCCAGTACTTC. Amino acid sequence: CASSQVGRGSSSQETQYF.